The TCR beta chain under discussion was sequenced for a study of blood T cells in healthy people across ages. This CDR3 spans 16 amino acids. Unmatched junction bases numbered 6, after V lost 6 bases and J lost 3 bases. Whole-study results and caveats: One million T cells yielded diversity estimates that were considered underestimates.

Concerning this clonotype: The antigen is undetermined.

The second PCR ran about 7 to 12 cycles with a sample-barcoded 5' primer and J-beta primers. Each cDNA molecule was tagged by a template-switch adaptor with 12 random nucleotides. MiXCR was run by TCRdb on the 5' RACE reads, yielding one entry per CDR3 protein. Of 660,000 or so distinct CDR3 sequences listed, about 53% are singletons. V and J are TRBV12-3 or TRBV12-4 and TRBJ2-3; TRBD2 matches 13 bases. This receptor was taken from a man in his sixties in good health. The sample comprised blood. The CDR3 is CASRRTSGGMTDTQYF. The CDR3 coding sequence is TGTGCCAGCAGGAGGACTAGCGGGGGAATGACAGATACGCAGTATTTT.